The next 31 T cell receptor beta chains were all read from a single sample in a study of HIV-infected children after antiretroviral therapy interruption. The treatment: PENTA 11 planned treatment interruption arm or continuous ART arm. The TCR library was built from RNA with a 3' RACE protocol and unique molecular identifiers. TCRdb re-called the 3' RACE reads with MiXCR, one entry per CDR3 protein. The profile shows 35,000 to 50,000 distinct CDR3 sequences, about 7% of them singletons. The sequencing used CD45RA+ CD4+ T cells from PBMCs, pooled from several time points, collected from a donor given antiretroviral therapy, either interrupted or continuous. Subset described: naive CD4+ CD45RA+ CD45RO- T cells. The receptors were sampled from a pool of human donors with HIV.

The genes are TRBV6-6 and TRBJ2-5; possibly TRBD1 for D (5 bases). V was shortened by 0 bases and J by 4 bases, with 18 bases between the two germline ends. Germline lookup yields CDR1 MNHNY and CDR2 SVGAGI (reference sequence). This CDR3 contains 17 residues. CDR3 coding DNA: TGTGCCAGCAGTTACTCGAGTAGCAAGGGCAGGGCAGAGACCCAGTACTTC. Encoded protein: CASSYSSSKGRAETQYF.

This clonotype showed up many times. The rearrangement joins TRBV20-1 to TRBJ1-5; the D is unclear. There are 15 residues in the CDR3. V gave up 0 bases and J gave up 5 bases, with 14 bases separating them. Germline V gene data show CDR1 as DFQATT and CDR2 as SNEGSKA (reference sequence). The CDR3 is CSARDGSAIDQPQHF. The CDR3 DNA reads as TGCAGTGCTAGAGATGGTTCAGCCATTGATCAGCCCCAGCATTTT.

This clonotype was recorded many times. The rearrangement joins TRBV16 to TRBJ2-7, with 7 nucleotides matching TRBD2. There are 14 residues in the CDR3. Losses at the gene ends were 2 bases for V and 10 bases for J; bases not matched to a gene: 11. Germline-derived CDR1 and CDR2 are KGHSY and FQNENV. The CDR3 reads CASSQGTGDYEQYF. In DNA, the CDR3 is TGTGCCAGCAGCCAAGGGACTGGGGACTATGAACAGTACTTC.

In its sample, this clonotype was seen a few times. V is TRBV3-1 and J is TRBJ2-1; D gene unclear. Germline assignment: CDR1 LGHDT and CDR2 YNNKEL (reference sequence). This CDR3 is built from 11 residues. V was shortened by 5 bases and J by 6 bases, with 5 bases between the two germline ends. CDR3 nucleotides: TGTGCCAGCAGCTGGATCAATGAGCAGTTCTTC. This gives the protein CASSWINEQFF.

There are many counts of this clonotype. The chain carries TRBV2 and TRBJ2-6, with D possibly called TRBD1 or TRBD2 (5 bases each). The CDR3 contains 16 residues. CDR1 and CDR2 from the germline V gene are SNHLY and FYNNEI. The V and J ends lost 4 bases and 0 bases respectively, with 10 bases between them. The CDR3 protein is CASSAHGASGANVLTF. The CDR3 region has the DNA TGTGCCAGCAGTGCCCACGGGGCCTCTGGGGCCAACGTCCTGACTTTC.

This clonotype has at least ten counts. The chain combines TRBV20-1 with TRBJ2-7; 11 nucleotides match TRBD2. The CDR3 spans 13 residues. From germline, CDR1 is DFQATT and CDR2 SNEGSKA (reference sequence). Trimming removed 3 bases from V and 7 bases from J; junction bases left unmatched: 5. This chain's CDR3 is CSASLLAGGEQYF. CDR3 coding DNA: TGCAGTGCTAGCCTGCTAGCGGGAGGAGAGCAGTACTTC.

In this sample, this clonotype turned up a few times. CDR3 bases: TGCGCCAGCAGCTTGCGACAGGGCTACAATAACTATGGCTACACCTTC. It translates to CASSLRQGYNNYGYTF. The chain joins TRBV5-1 to TRBJ1-2, with 7 bases aligning to TRBD1. The CDR3 runs 16 residues. V gave up 1 base and J gave up 1 base; unmatched junction bases: 7. CDR1 and CDR2 (germline): SGHRS, YFSETQ.

The table lists this clonotype with many counts. The J gene is TRBJ2-3, the V gene TRBV28; TRBD1 aligns across 9 bases. CDR1 is MDHEN and CDR2 is SYDVKM in the germline V gene. The CDR3 runs to 16 residues. With V trimmed by 7 bases and J by 5 bases, 13 bases remained unmatched. DNA of the CDR3: TGTGCCAGCATCACTCCCGGGACAGGGAAGAGAGATACGCAGTATTTT. This translates into CASITPGTGKRDTQYF. Full variable domain (rest looked up from reference TRBV28 and TRBJ2-3): DVKVTQSSRYLVKRTGEKVFLECVQDMDHENMFWYRQDPGLGLRLIYFSYDVKMKEKGDIPEGYSVSREKKERFSLILESASTNQTSMYLCASITPGTGKRDTQYFGPGTRLTVL.

The sample holds many counts of this clonotype. The rearrangement joins TRBV10-3 to TRBJ2-6; 9 bases fit TRBD1. J gave up 0 bases and V 8 bases, and 11 bases lay outside the gene matches. Germline assignment: CDR1 ENHRY and CDR2 SYGVKD. CDR3 length equals 18 residues. The DNA of the CDR3 is TGTGCCATCGGAAAACCGGGACAGGGCATCTCTGGGGCCAACGTCCTGACTTTC. Protein: CAIGKPGQGISGANVLTF.

The chain has TRBV10-3 and TRBJ2-4; the D is unclear. CDR1 and CDR2 (germline): ENHRY, SYGVKD. CDR3 length: 16 amino acids. Trimming pared 2 bases from V and 3 bases from J, leaving 14 bases between. CDR3 region: CAISEGHVHGKNIQYF. For the CDR3, the DNA is TGTGCCATCAGTGAGGGCCACGTTCATGGCAAAAACATTCAGTACTTC.

This clonotype was counted ten times or more. V usage is TRBV5-1 and J usage is TRBJ2-1; TRBD2 agrees at 10 bases. V shed 4 bases, J shed 1 base, and the junction held 8 bases outside the gene matches. CDR3 length equals 17 residues. Looked up from germline, CDR1 is SGHRS and CDR2 is YFSETQ. The CDR3 DNA sequence: TGCGCCAGCAGCCTACGACTAGCGGGTGCGTCCTACAATGAGCAGTTCTTC. Amino acids: CASSLRLAGASYNEQFF.

This clonotype was observed many times. The V call is TRBV14, the J call TRBJ2-2; possibly TRBD2 for D (6 bases). The CDR3 is 15 amino acids. V dropped 1 base and J dropped 4 bases, with 10 bases sitting between them. Germline lookup yields CDR1 SGHDN and CDR2 FVKESK. Here the CDR3 reads CASSQVWGVTGELFF. As DNA, the CDR3 is TGTGCCAGCAGCCAAGTCTGGGGGGTCACCGGGGAGCTGTTTTTT.

This clonotype was detected many times. The chain links TRBV29-1 to TRBJ2-1, with 8 bases matching TRBD2. This CDR3 is built from 15 residues. With 4 bases clipped from V and 9 bases from J, the junction kept 14 bases outside the gene matches. Looked up from germline, CDR1 is SQVTM and CDR2 is ANQGSEA. Written as DNA, the CDR3 is TGCAGCGTTGCCCCGACGCGGGCGGGAGGCAGTGAGCAGTTCTTC. It specifies CSVAPTRAGGSEQFF.

In its sample, this clonotype was seen many times. The gene calls are TRBV2 and TRBJ2-7; tentative D call: TRBD1 (6 bases). This CDR3 spans 15 amino acids. The germline V gene encodes CDR1 SNHLY and CDR2 FYNNEI. The V gene lost 6 bases and the J gene lost 2 bases, with 17 bases spanning the gap. The CDR3 loop is CASSPRMDSTYEQYF. CDR3 DNA: TGTGCCAGCAGCCCAAGGATGGACAGTACCTACGAGCAGTACTTC.

This clonotype is termed medium-sized. This chain joins TRBV13 and TRBJ2-1, with D uncertain. CDR3 length equals 14 residues. Germline CDR1 and CDR2: PRHDT and FYEKMQ (reference sequence). Trimming stripped 8 bases from V and 9 bases from J, with 20 bases between. DNA of the CDR3: TGTGCCAGCTCTCTACTGGGAAACTATGCTGAGCAGTTCTTC. It encodes CASSLLGNYAEQFF.

This clonotype was picked up many times. V gene TRBV10-3 combines with J gene TRBJ1-5; TRBD1 matches at 7 bases. CDR3 length: 16 amino acids. J was trimmed by 3 bases and V by 5 bases; bases with no gene match: 10. Looked up from germline, CDR1 is ENHRY and CDR2 is SYGVKD. CDR3 DNA sequence: TGTGCCATCAGTCGAGATGGACAGGAATTCAATCAGCCCCAGCATTTT. This gives the protein CAISRDGQEFNQPQHF.

This clonotype was observed a few times. V is TRBV9 and J is TRBJ1-1; D might be TRBD1 (6 bases). With 0 bases removed from V and 4 bases from J, the gap between germline ends came to 16 bases. Germline V gives CDR1 SGDLS, CDR2 YYNGEE. This CDR3 has 16 amino acids. CDR3 in DNA: TGTGCCAGCAGCGTAGCGGTCCCGGGGGCGATCACTGAAGCTTTCTTT. This encodes CASSVAVPGAITEAFF.

This clonotype was counted at least ten times. The rearrangement uses TRBV7-6 and TRBJ2-7; 8 nucleotides line up with TRBD1. V lost 5 bases, J lost 5 bases, and 8 bases stayed unmatched. Germline-derived CDR1 and CDR2 are SGHVS and FNYEAQ. This CDR3 is built from 14 residues. The DNA of the CDR3 is TGTGCCAGCAGCCCAAGGACAGGGTCCAACGAGCAGTACTTC. Residues: CASSPRTGSNEQYF.

At least ten counts were recorded for this clonotype. The genes are TRBV10-3 and TRBJ1-2, with a possible D match to TRBD1 (5 bases). The CDR3 spans 13 residues. V lost 7 bases, J lost 8 bases, and 17 bases lay in between. Germline CDR1 reads ENHRY; CDR2 reads SYGVKD. The CDR3 region has the DNA TGTGCCATCACCCCTGAGGGGTTCCTGGGCTACACCTTC. It codes for CAITPEGFLGYTF.

This clonotype was counted many times. V is TRBV29-1 and J is TRBJ1-2; a weak D match, TRBD1 (6 bases). Germline V gene sequence: CDR1 SQVTM, CDR2 ANQGSEA. Between the trimmed V and J ends, which lost 3 bases and 7 bases, there was a span of 15 bases. There are 13 residues in the CDR3. Written as DNA, the CDR3 is TGCAGCGTTGATATCCAGGGGATTTCTGGCTACACCTTC. Translation: CSVDIQGISGYTF.

This clonotype was seen repeatedly, ten times or more. The chain employs TRBV3-1 and TRBJ1-1; no clear D. V lost 1 base and J lost 2, with 11 bases in between. CDR1 and CDR2 (germline): LGHDT, YNNKEL (reference sequence). This CDR3 region has 15 residues. The CDR3 region has the DNA TGTGCCAGCAGCCAAGCCAATACAGCTAACACTGAAGCTTTCTTT. This translates into CASSQANTANTEAFF. Full variable domain (rest looked up from reference TRBV3-1 and TRBJ1-1): DTAVSQTPKYLVTQMGNDKSIKCEQNLGHDTMYWYKQDSKKFLKIMFSYNNKELIINETVPNRFSPKSPDKAHLNLHINSLELGDSAVYFCASSQANTANTEAFFGQGTRLTVV.

The CDR3 sequence is CAISEGLGFAGELFF. CDR3 sequence (DNA): TGTGCCATCAGTGAAGGTCTGGGGTTTGCCGGGGAGCTGTTTTTT. The gene calls are TRBV10-3 and TRBJ2-2, with D unresolved. V gave up 3 bases and J gave up 6 bases, with 14 bases separating them. This CDR3 has 15 residues. Per germline, CDR1 ENHRY and CDR2 SYGVKD.

The sample holds many counts of this clonotype. The J gene is TRBJ1-5, the V gene TRBV4-1; 8 positions agree with TRBD1. The CDR3 is 16 residues long. Germline V gives CDR1 MGHRA, CDR2 YSYEKL. Unmatched junction bases numbered 3, after V lost 0 bases and J lost 2 bases. CDR3 in DNA: TGCGCCAGCAGCCAAGATTTGACAGGGGGCAATCAGCCCCAGCATTTT. Protein sequence: CASSQDLTGGNQPQHF.

This clonotype was recorded a few times. The chain recombines TRBV12-3 or TRBV12-4 with TRBJ1-2; no firm D call. The CDR3 extends over 14 amino acids. V was pared by 5 bases and J by 2 bases, with 12 bases between. CDR3 in DNA: TGTGCCAGCAGTACCTGGACGGGAAACTATGGCTACACCTTC. Its protein is CASSTWTGNYGYTF.

In this sample, this clonotype turned up many times. The genes are TRBV3-1 and TRBJ2-5; D possibly uses TRBD1 or TRBD2 (6 bases each). Trimming pared 1 base from V and 5 bases from J, leaving 11 bases between. This CDR3 is 14 amino acids long. Germline V gene lookup returns CDR1 LGHDT and CDR2 YNNKEL (reference sequence). The CDR3 DNA reads TGTGCCAGCAGCCAAGTCGGGGGCTCCGAGACCCAGTACTTC. This sequence encodes CASSQVGGSETQYF.

The table lists this clonotype with many counts. V usage is TRBV2 and J usage is TRBJ1-3; D uncertain. The CDR3 has 14 amino acids. V was shortened by 4 bases and J by 0 bases, with 7 bases between the two germline ends. The germline V gene has CDR1 SNHLY and CDR2 FYNNEI. CDR3 loop: CASSVRISGNTIYF. The CDR3 nucleotides read TGTGCCAGCAGTGTTAGGATCTCTGGAAACACCATATATTTT. The full variable domain, with the rest looked up from reference TRBV2 and TRBJ1-3, is EPEVTQTPSHQVTQMGQEVILRCVPISNHLYFYWYRQILGQKVEFLVSFYNNEISEKSEIFDDQFSVERPDGSNFTLKIRSTKLEDSAMYFCASSVRISGNTIYFGEGSWLTVV.

V is TRBV11-2 and J is TRBJ2-7; D remains unclear. This CDR3 has 14 residues. The V end lost 3 bases, the J end lost 7 bases, and 16 bases lay between the germline ends. Per germline, CDR1 SGHAT and CDR2 FQNNGV. Here the CDR3 DNA reads TGTGCCAGCAGCTTTCTGCCCCACGACGGAGAGCAGTACTTC. Protein sequence: CASSFLPHDGEQYF. The whole variable domain, filled in from reference TRBV11-2 and TRBJ2-7, reads EAGVAQSPRYKIIEKRQSVAFWCNPISGHATLYWYQQILGQGPKLLIQFQNNGVVDDSQLPKDRFSAERLKGVDSTLKIQPAKLEDSAVYLCASSFLPHDGEQYFGPGTRLTVT.

This clonotype has a handful of counts. The chain has TRBV20-1 and TRBJ2-1; 8 positions match TRBD1. The germline CDR1 and CDR2 sequences are DFQATT and SNEGSKA (reference sequence). The CDR3 spans 13 residues. Losses at the gene ends were 5 bases for V and 6 bases for J; bases not matched to a gene: 6. The CDR3 DNA sequence: TGCAGTGCTTCAGGGGGCGCGGGCAATGAGCAGTTCTTC. This gives the protein CSASGGAGNEQFF.

This clonotype was recorded at least ten times. The chain recombines TRBV5-1 with TRBJ2-7; D possibly corresponds to TRBD1 (6 bases). Trimming cost V 0 bases and J 2 bases, with 12 bases left between them. The germline V gene encodes CDR1 SGHRS and CDR2 YFSETQ. This CDR3 region has 15 residues. This chain's CDR3 is CASSLGTASTYEQYF. CDR3 bases: TGCGCCAGCAGCTTGGGGACAGCCTCCACCTACGAGCAGTACTTC.

This clonotype came up many times. J is TRBJ2-1 and V is TRBV28; possible D gene TRBD2, 7 bases. From germline, CDR1 is MDHEN and CDR2 SYDVKM. CDR3 length: 14 amino acids. V was pared by 8 bases and J by 2 bases, with 13 bases between. CDR3 protein: CASRGLAAYNEQFF. The CDR3 DNA sequence: TGTGCCAGCCGGGGGCTAGCGGCCTACAATGAGCAGTTCTTC.

At least ten counts were recorded for this clonotype. The V call is TRBV7-2, the J call TRBJ1-2; maybe TRBD1 (6 bases). Germline V lookup: CDR1 SGHTA, CDR2 FQGNSA. Trimming removed 1 base at V and 5 bases at J, with 11 bases between. The CDR3 is 14 residues long. The CDR3 DNA is TGTGCCAGCAGCTTAGTTTCAGGGGAATATGGCTACACCTTC. Its protein product is CASSLVSGEYGYTF.